What follows are 27 T cell receptor beta chains derived from one specimen sequenced in a study of T-cell reconstitution after alpha-beta-depleted transplantation in children. Preparation of the TCRbeta library used unique molecular identifiers. Using its own MiXCR run on the PCR reads, TCRdb lists one record per CDR3 protein. In the table there are a few hundred thousand distinct CDR3 sequences, 7.5% to 9% of which are singletons. Findings of the study overall: T-cell numbers and diversity one year post-transplant derived largely from freshly generated T cells.

Their antigens are not known. The material sequenced was peripheral blood, taken 360 days after TCRalphabeta/CD19-depleted stem cell transplant. All receptors derive from a female patient aged 2-10 years who had a stem cell transplant for Fanconi anemia, so the T cells may come from the graft donor.

This clonotype was seen many times. The chain is built from TRBV20-1 and TRBJ2-2; 8 positions match TRBD1. This CDR3 is 15 amino acids long. The junction had 10 bases not matched to a gene; V was cut back by 3 bases and J by 7 bases. The V gene's germline CDR1 is DFQATT and CDR2 SNEGSKA (reference sequence). The CDR3 is CSARKQGAGIGELFF. In nucleotides, the CDR3 is TGCAGTGCTAGGAAGCAGGGGGCCGGGATCGGGGAGCTGTTTTTT.

This clonotype came up many times. CDR3 region: CASSSGTSVDTQYF. CDR3 sequence (DNA): TGTGCCAGCAGTTCCGGGACTAGCGTTGATACGCAGTATTTT. The chain carries TRBV28 and TRBJ2-3; 10 bases are a match to TRBD2. The V and J ends lost 4 bases and 6 bases, in that order; junction bases with no gene match: 4. The CDR3 runs 14 residues. Germline V gene data show CDR1 as MDHEN and CDR2 as SYDVKM.

V usage is TRBV20-1 and J usage is TRBJ2-7; D possibly corresponds to TRBD1 (7 bases). V lost 1 base and J lost 0, with 13 bases in between. The length of the CDR3 is 15 residues. Germline lookup yields CDR1 DFQATT and CDR2 SNEGSKA (reference sequence). The CDR3 sequence is CSARVRRGASYEQYF. As DNA, the CDR3 is TGCAGTGCTAGAGTTCGCAGGGGGGCCTCCTACGAGCAGTACTTC.

The chain is built from TRBV3-1 and TRBJ2-1, with 10 bases aligning to TRBD2. The length of the CDR3 is 17 residues. With V trimmed by 11 bases and J by 5 bases, 18 bases remained unmatched. The germline gives CDR1 LGHDT, CDR2 YNNKEL (reference sequence). The CDR3 protein is CACCQVTAGGLHNEQFF. DNA of the CDR3: TGTGCCTGCTGCCAAGTCACAGCGGGAGGGCTCCACAATGAGCAGTTCTTC.

This clonotype was counted at least ten times. The rearrangement joins TRBV28 to TRBJ2-4, with a possible D match to TRBD2 (6 bases). V was cut by 2 bases and J by 6 bases, with 11 bases left in between. The germline V gene encodes CDR1 MDHEN and CDR2 SYDVKM. The CDR3 totals 14 residues. The CDR3 coding sequence is TGTGCCAGCAGTTTAGGGGGGTTAAGAAACATTCAGTACTTC. Amino acids: CASSLGGLRNIQYF. The full variable domain, its missing parts supplied by reference TRBV28 and TRBJ2-4, is DVKVTQSSRYLVKRTGEKVFLECVQDMDHENMFWYRQDPGLGLRLIYFSYDVKMKEKGDIPEGYSVSREKKERFSLILESASTNQTSMYLCASSLGGLRNIQYFGAGTRLSVL.

V usage is TRBV11-2 and J usage is TRBJ2-7; D is tentatively TRBD1 or TRBD2 (5 bases each). V gave up 5 bases and J gave up 3 bases, with 14 bases separating them. The V gene's germline CDR1 is SGHAT and CDR2 FQNNGV. The CDR3 contains 14 residues. DNA of the CDR3: TGTGCCAGCAGCCTACCCGGGGCGAGCTACGAGCAGTACTTC. It codes for CASSLPGASYEQYF.

This clonotype showed up many times. This chain uses TRBV4-3 with TRBJ2-2; D ambiguous. Germline CDR1 and CDR2: LGHNA and YSLEER. This CDR3 region has 14 residues. Trimming took 0 bases from V and 8 from J, leaving 10 bases between them. The CDR3 sequence: CASSQDRRRGELFF. CDR3 DNA sequence: TGCGCCAGCAGCCAAGATAGAAGGCGAGGGGAGCTGTTTTTT.

In its sample, this clonotype was seen a few times. This rearrangement joins TRBV7-3 to TRBJ2-3; 10 bases match TRBD2. The CDR3 is 18 residues long. Germline V gene sequence: CDR1 SGHTA, CDR2 FQGTGA. V gave up 0 bases and J gave up 4 bases; unmatched junction bases: 10. The CDR3 protein is CASSLTGIAGGIADTQYF. The CDR3 DNA sequence: TGTGCCAGCAGCTTAACGGGGATAGCGGGGGGCATAGCAGATACGCAGTATTTT.

The table lists this clonotype with many counts. This chain joins TRBV6-1 and TRBJ2-3; 10 positions match TRBD2. Trimming took 6 bases from V and 8 from J; bases not matched to a gene: 11. Germline values: CDR1 MNHNS, CDR2 SASEGT. The CDR3 extends over 15 amino acids. CDR3 amino acids: CASSSPGTSDSTQYF. CDR3 nucleotides: TGTGCCAGCAGCTCCCCCGGGACTAGCGATAGTACGCAGTATTTT.

This clonotype was recorded a few times. The gene calls are TRBV27 and TRBJ1-1; TRBD1 might be the D (5 bases). Trimming cost V 6 bases and J 11 bases, with 22 bases left between them. This CDR3 is built from 14 residues. CDR1 is MNHEY and CDR2 is SMNVEV in the germline V gene (reference sequence). The DNA for the CDR3 is TGTGCCAGCAGCCAAGGGACCGCGAATGAGAGGGCTTTCTTT. Translating it yields CASSQGTANERAFF.

In this sample, this clonotype turned up a few times. The J gene is TRBJ2-5, the V gene TRBV2; tentatively, D is TRBD2 (6 bases). Germline loops: CDR1 SNHLY, CDR2 FYNNEI. There are 13 residues in the CDR3. Trimming took off 1 base at V and 7 bases at J, with 10 bases between the two ends. CDR3 sequence: CASSEGQEGTQYF. The CDR3 DNA reads TGTGCCAGCAGTGAAGGGCAGGAGGGGACCCAGTACTTC.

This clonotype was recorded many times. This chain connects TRBV4-1 to TRBJ2-1, with 8 bases matching TRBD1. Trimming took 0 bases from V and 4 from J; bases not matched to a gene: 20. In germline, CDR1 is MGHRA, CDR2 YSYEKL. This CDR3 region has 21 residues. This chain's CDR3 is CASSQDLRRFGGQGIYNEQFF. The CDR3 coding sequence is TGCGCCAGCAGCCAAGATCTTAGGCGGTTTGGAGGACAGGGTATATACAATGAGCAGTTCTTC.

This clonotype was detected ten times or more. The gene calls are TRBV28 and TRBJ2-5; 7 bases fit TRBD2. The CDR3 is made up of 15 amino acids. The germline V gene has CDR1 MDHEN and CDR2 SYDVKM. V lost 4 bases, J lost 5 bases, and 10 bases stayed unmatched. CDR3 amino acids: CASSSGLEIGETQYF. For the CDR3, the DNA is TGTGCCAGCAGTTCCGGACTAGAAATAGGGGAGACCCAGTACTTC. The full variable domain, rest sourced from reference TRBV28 and TRBJ2-5, is DVKVTQSSRYLVKRTGEKVFLECVQDMDHENMFWYRQDPGLGLRLIYFSYDVKMKEKGDIPEGYSVSREKKERFSLILESASTNQTSMYLCASSSGLEIGETQYFGPGTRLLVL.

This clonotype was counted between two and nine times. The V call is TRBV27, the J call TRBJ1-2, with a weak D call TRBD1 (6 bases). Trimming stripped 3 bases from V and 8 bases from J, with 13 bases between. The germline CDR1 and CDR2 sequences are MNHEY and SMNVEV (reference sequence). This CDR3 contains 13 residues. This CDR3 is CASSFGRGGGYTF. Here the CDR3 DNA reads TGTGCCAGCAGTTTTGGCAGGGGAGGAGGCTACACCTTC.

This clonotype was recorded many times. The chain couples TRBV6-1 to TRBJ2-2; no clear D gene. From germline, CDR1 is MNHNS and CDR2 SASEGT. This CDR3 has 16 residues. V was cut by 2 bases and J by 8 bases, with 18 bases left in between. The CDR3: CASSEFWHYSEGELFF. CDR3 sequence (DNA): TGTGCCAGCAGTGAATTCTGGCACTACTCCGAAGGGGAGCTGTTTTTT.

The V gene is TRBV27, the J gene TRBJ2-1, with D maybe TRBD2 (6 bases). Germline CDR1 is MNHEY and CDR2 is SMNVEV (reference sequence). The CDR3 contains 17 residues. The ends were cut back, 6 bases at V and 0 bases at J, with 18 bases in the middle. The CDR3 sequence: CASRPYPGLSSYNEQFF. CDR3 sequence (DNA): TGTGCCAGCAGACCTTATCCGGGACTGAGCTCCTACAATGAGCAGTTCTTC.

This clonotype was picked up many times. V usage is TRBV6-1 and J usage is TRBJ2-3; perhaps TRBD2 as D (7 bases). CDR1 and CDR2 from the germline V gene are MNHNS and SASEGT. V lost 10 bases to trimming and J lost 3 bases, with 20 bases between them. The CDR3 sequence is 15 residues long. The CDR3 region is CATGLGGRWTDTQYF. DNA of the CDR3: TGTGCCACCGGGTTGGGGGGGCGGTGGACAGATACGCAGTATTTT.

This clonotype has at least ten counts. The chain couples TRBV6-5 to TRBJ1-4; 7 bases align to TRBD1. V shed 8 bases, J shed 12 bases, and the junction held 18 bases outside the gene matches. CDR3 length equals 15 residues. CDR1 and CDR2 (germline): MNHEY, SVGAGI. CDR3 amino acids: CASSAGPGGLGELFF. Written as DNA, the CDR3 is TGTGCCAGCTCCGCGGGTCCAGGGGGATTAGGCGAACTGTTTTTT.

This clonotype was counted many times. The chain links TRBV10-3 to TRBJ2-7; D is possibly TRBD1 (5 bases). With 1 base removed from V and 3 bases from J, the gap between germline ends came to 10 bases. The CDR3 sequence is 14 residues long. Germline CDR1 reads ENHRY; CDR2 reads SYGVKD. CDR3: CAISEFVGHYEQYF. The CDR3 DNA reads as TGTGCCATCAGTGAGTTCGTGGGGCACTACGAGCAGTACTTC.

This clonotype was counted many times. V is TRBV5-1 and J is TRBJ2-2, with 7 positions matching TRBD1. CDR1 and CDR2 from the germline V gene are SGHRS and YFSETQ. This CDR3 region has 14 residues. The V and J ends lost 7 bases and 0 bases, in that order; junction bases with no gene match: 3. CDR3 sequence reads: CASAQGANTGELFF. CDR3 sequence (DNA): TGCGCCAGCGCGCAGGGGGCGAACACCGGGGAGCTGTTTTTT.

This clonotype was counted many times. This chain uses TRBV28 with TRBJ2-3; D is unclear. Germline CDR1 MDHEN, CDR2 SYDVKM. V was trimmed by 5 bases and J by 1 base, leaving 13 bases between them. This CDR3 region has 15 residues. The CDR3 DNA sequence: TGTGCCAGCAGTGCCAACATCGCCGGCACAGATACGCAGTATTTT. Translating gives CASSANIAGTDTQYF.

This clonotype was observed many times. The chain couples TRBV5-1 to TRBJ2-7; D remains ambiguous. CDR3 length: 17 amino acids. Germline CDR1 and CDR2: SGHRS and YFSETQ. Trimming removed 1 base from V and 3 bases from J, with 20 bases in between. The CDR3 loop is CASSLNEEYNSFYEQYF. The CDR3 DNA reads TGCGCCAGCAGCTTGAATGAGGAATATAACAGCTTCTACGAGCAGTACTTC.

This clonotype has at least ten counts. Here the CDR3 reads CASSLPGGSGEQYF. CDR3 in DNA: TGTGCCAGCAGTTTGCCGGGGGGGTCGGGGGAGCAGTACTTC. The chain links TRBV6-5 to TRBJ2-7; 8 nucleotides line up with TRBD2. With 4 bases clipped from V and 7 bases from J, the junction kept 9 bases outside the gene matches. The germline V gene has CDR1 MNHEY and CDR2 SVGAGI. CDR3 length: 14 residues.

This clonotype was seen only once. The rearrangement links TRBV6-1 to TRBJ1-1; 9 bases agree with TRBD1. Germline loops: CDR1 MNHNS, CDR2 SASEGT. The CDR3 has 14 residues. V dropped 6 bases and J dropped 7; count of bases not matched to a gene: 9. Here the CDR3 DNA reads TGTGCCAGCAGCATGGGACAGGGAGTTGGTGAAGCTTTCTTT. This gives the protein CASSMGQGVGEAFF.

This clonotype was counted ten times or more. The rearrangement uses TRBV28 and TRBJ1-2, with D uncertain. V lost 7 bases and J 4 bases, leaving 16 bases between the germline ends. The CDR3 is 14 amino acids. Germline loops: CDR1 MDHEN, CDR2 SYDVKM. DNA for the CDR3: TGTGCCAGCACCTCGGGGAGTTCGGCCTATGGCTACACCTTC. This encodes CASTSGSSAYGYTF.

This clonotype has just a few counts. The rearrangement uses TRBV15 and TRBJ1-6; D is ambiguous. CDR3 length equals 12 residues. Germline values: CDR1 LNHNV, CDR2 YYDKDF (reference sequence). The V gene lost 4 bases and the J gene lost 9 bases, with 7 bases spanning the gap. CDR3 nucleotide sequence: TGTGCCACCAGCACAACCCGTTCACCCCTCCACTTT. Its protein product is CATSTTRSPLHF. Full variable domain (outside the CDR3, taken from reference TRBV15 and TRBJ1-6): DAMVIQNPRYQVTQFGKPVTLSCSQTLNHNVMYWYQQKSSQAPKLLFHYYDKDFNNEADTPDNFQSRRPNTSFCFLDIRSPGLGDTAMYLCATSTTRSPLHFGNGTRLTVT.

The chain combines TRBV5-1 with TRBJ2-2; 7 bases map to TRBD1. The trim removed 1 base at V and 1 base at J, leaving 4 bases unmatched. The germline V gene encodes CDR1 SGHRS and CDR2 YFSETQ. This CDR3 is 16 amino acids long. The CDR3 coding sequence is TGCGCCAGCAGCTTGCGGGCAGGGGGGAACACCGGGGAGCTGTTTTTT. Translation: CASSLRAGGNTGELFF.